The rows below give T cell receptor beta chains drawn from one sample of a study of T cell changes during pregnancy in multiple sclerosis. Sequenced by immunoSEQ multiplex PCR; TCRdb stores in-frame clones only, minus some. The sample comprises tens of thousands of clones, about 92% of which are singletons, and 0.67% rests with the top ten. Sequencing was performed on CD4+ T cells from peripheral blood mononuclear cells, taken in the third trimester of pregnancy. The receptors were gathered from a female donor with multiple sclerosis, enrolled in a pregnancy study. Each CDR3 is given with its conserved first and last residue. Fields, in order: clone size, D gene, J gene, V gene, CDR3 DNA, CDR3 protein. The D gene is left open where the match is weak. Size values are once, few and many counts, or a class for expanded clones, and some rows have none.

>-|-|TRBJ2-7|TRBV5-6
TGTGCCAGCAGCTTTATGGTCAGGGCGTCCTACGAGCAGTACTTC
CASSFMVRASYEQYF
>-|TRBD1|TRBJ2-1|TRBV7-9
TGTGCCAGCAGCTTAGAGGGACAGGGCGTCAGGGAGCAGTTCTTC
CASSLEGQGVREQFF
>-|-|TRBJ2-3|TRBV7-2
TGTGCCAGCAGCAGGACTATCCGCGATACGCAGTATTTT
CASSRTIRDTQYF
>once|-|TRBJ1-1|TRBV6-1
TGTGCCAGCAGTGAACTGTTACAGGCCACTGAAGCTTTCTTT
CASSELLQATEAFF
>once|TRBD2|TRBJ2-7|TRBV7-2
TGTGCCAGCATTAATCCGGGACTAGCGGGAGGGGCCTACGAGCAGTACTTC
CASINPGLAGGAYEQYF
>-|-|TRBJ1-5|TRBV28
TGTGCCAGCAGTTTGGAGGAGGGCAATCAGCCCCAGCATTTT
CASSLEEGNQPQHF
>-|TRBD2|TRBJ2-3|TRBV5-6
TGTGCCAGCAGCCAGGGACTAGCGTCGGTTTACGCAGATACGCAGTATTTT
CASSQGLASVYADTQYF
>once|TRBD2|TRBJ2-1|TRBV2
TGTGCCAGCAGCCCAACTAGCGGGAGATTTAATGAGCAGTTCTTC
CASSPTSGRFNEQFF
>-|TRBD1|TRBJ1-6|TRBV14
TGTGCCAGCAGCCGGACAGGGGGTGGCAATTCACCCCTCCACTTT
CASSRTGGGNSPLHF
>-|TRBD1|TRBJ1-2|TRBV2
TGTGCCAGCAGTAATGACAGGGCCGTCTATGGCTACACCTTC
CASSNDRAVYGYTF
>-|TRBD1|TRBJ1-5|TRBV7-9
TGTGCCAGCAGCTTTGGGACAGGGGGCTCGGATCAGCCCCAGCATTTT
CASSFGTGGSDQPQHF
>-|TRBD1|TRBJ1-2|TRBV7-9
TGTGCCAGCAGATCGATGGGACAGGGGGTCTATGGCTACACCTTC
CASRSMGQGVYGYTF
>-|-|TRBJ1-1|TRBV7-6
TGTGCCAGCAGCCGACAAGAGAACACTGAAGCTTTCTTT
CASSRQENTEAFF
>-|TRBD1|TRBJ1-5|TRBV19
TGTGCCAGTAGTATTTTACAGGGGATCAATCAGCCCCAGCATTTT
CASSILQGINQPQHF
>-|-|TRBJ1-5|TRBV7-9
TGTGCCAGCAGCTTAGCAGGGAGCGGCCAGCCCCAGCATTTT
CASSLAGSGQPQHF
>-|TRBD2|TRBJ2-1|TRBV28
TGTGCCAGCAGCGTACTAGCGGGCTATGACAATGAGCAGTTCTTC
CASSVLAGYDNEQFF
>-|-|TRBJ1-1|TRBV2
TGTGCCAGCAGTGATGTGGGCCGGGGCGGAGGGGAAGCTTTCTTT
CASSDVGRGGGEAFF
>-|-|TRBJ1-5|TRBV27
TGTGCCAGCAGGGGGGGAGGGAATCAGCCCCAGCATTTT
CASRGGGNQPQHF
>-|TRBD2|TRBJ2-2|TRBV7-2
TGTGCCAGCAGCTTCATTCCGACTAGCGGGAGGTCCGGGGAGCTGTTTTTT
CASSFIPTSGRSGELFF
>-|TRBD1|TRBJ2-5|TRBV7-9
TGTGCCAGCAGCCAAGGACAGGGTAGGGAGACCCAGTACTTC
CASSQGQGRETQYF
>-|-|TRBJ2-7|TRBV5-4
TGTGCCAGCAGCTTGGGTTCTTTCGGGTCGACCTCCTACGAGCAGTACTTC
CASSLGSFGSTSYEQYF
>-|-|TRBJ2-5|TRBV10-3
TGTGCCATCACAGGAGGGAGTCAAGAGACCCAGTACTTC
CAITGGSQETQYF